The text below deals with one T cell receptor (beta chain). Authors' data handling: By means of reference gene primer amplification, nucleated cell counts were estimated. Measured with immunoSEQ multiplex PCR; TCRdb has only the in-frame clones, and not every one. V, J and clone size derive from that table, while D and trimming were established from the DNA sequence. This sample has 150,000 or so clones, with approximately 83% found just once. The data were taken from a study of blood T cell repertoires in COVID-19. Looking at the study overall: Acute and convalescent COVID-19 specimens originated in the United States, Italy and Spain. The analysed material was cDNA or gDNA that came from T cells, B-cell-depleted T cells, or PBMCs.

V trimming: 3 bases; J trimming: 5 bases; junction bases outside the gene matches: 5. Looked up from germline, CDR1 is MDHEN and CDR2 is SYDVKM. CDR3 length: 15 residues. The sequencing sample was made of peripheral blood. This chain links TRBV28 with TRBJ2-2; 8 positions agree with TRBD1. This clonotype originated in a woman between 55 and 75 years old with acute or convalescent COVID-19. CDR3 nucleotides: TGTGCCAGCAGTTTCGTCAGGGGGCGGACCGGGGAGCTGTTTTTT. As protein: CASSFVRGRTGELFF.